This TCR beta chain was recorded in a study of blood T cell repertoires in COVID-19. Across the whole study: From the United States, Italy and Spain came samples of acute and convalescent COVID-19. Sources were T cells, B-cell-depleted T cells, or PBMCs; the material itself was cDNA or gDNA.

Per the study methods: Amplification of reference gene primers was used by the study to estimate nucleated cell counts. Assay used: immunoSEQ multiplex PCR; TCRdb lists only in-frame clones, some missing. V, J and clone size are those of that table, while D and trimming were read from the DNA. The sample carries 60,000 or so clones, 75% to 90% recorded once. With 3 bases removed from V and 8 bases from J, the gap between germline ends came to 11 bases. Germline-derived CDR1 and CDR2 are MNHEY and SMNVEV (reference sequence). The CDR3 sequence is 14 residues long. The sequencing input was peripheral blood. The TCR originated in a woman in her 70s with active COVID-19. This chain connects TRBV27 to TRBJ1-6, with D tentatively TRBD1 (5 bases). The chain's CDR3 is CASSFGGMHSPLHF. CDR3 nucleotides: TGTGCCAGCAGTTTTGGGGGGATGCATTCACCCCTCCACTTT.